Shown below are 9 T cell receptor beta chains from a single sample sequenced in a study of CXCR4 blockade with PD-1 therapy in pancreatic cancer. Clones were sequenced by immunoSEQ multiplex PCR, and TCRdb holds only the in-frame ones, with some missing. Among 15,000 to 20,000 clones, over 60% were seen once, and the ten largest hold around 6.1%. The sequenced material came from tumor tissue. These receptors were taken from a human donor with pancreatic ductal adenocarcinoma.

V usage is TRBV28 and J usage is TRBJ2-1; D tentatively fits TRBD1 or TRBD2 (5 bases each). Germline-derived CDR1 and CDR2 are MDHEN and SYDVKM. The CDR3 is made up of 13 amino acids. V lost 8 bases to trimming and J lost 6 bases, with 14 bases between them. CDR3 nucleotides: TGTGCCAGCCTGCTTCCGGGGCCCAATGAGCAGTTCTTC. This gives the protein CASLLPGPNEQFF.

This chain joins TRBV28 and TRBJ1-1, with unresolved D. The V end was cut by 6 bases, the J end by 1 base, with 15 bases between. Germline V CDR1 and CDR2: MDHEN, SYDVKM. The CDR3 consists of 15 residues. The CDR3 DNA follows: TGTGCCAGCAGACCGAGTTGGTGGCAGAACACTGAAGCTTTCTTT. This codes for CASRPSWWQNTEAFF.

The chain links TRBV18 to TRBJ1-1; perhaps TRBD1 as D (5 bases). The CDR3 has 13 residues. The V and J ends lost 5 bases and 4 bases respectively, with 11 bases between them. Germline V gene lookup returns CDR1 KGHSH and CDR2 LQKENI. CDR3: CASSRGVGTEAFF. For the CDR3, the DNA is TGTGCCAGCTCAAGAGGGGTGGGCACTGAAGCTTTCTTT.

This clone was recorded only once. The chain is built from TRBV28 and TRBJ2-3, with 8 nucleotides matching TRBD2. This CDR3 has 14 amino acids. Germline V gene data show CDR1 as MDHEN and CDR2 as SYDVKM. J was trimmed by 2 bases and V by 6 bases; bases with no gene match: 4. DNA for the CDR3: TGTGCCAGCAGCCAACTAGCGGACACAGATACGCAGTATTTT. This gives the protein CASSQLADTDTQYF.

The J gene is TRBJ2-2, the V gene TRBV11-3; D not resolved. The CDR3 contains 15 residues. V was pared by 2 bases and J by 4 bases, with 11 bases between. CDR1 is SGHNT and CDR2 is YENEEA in the germline V gene. The chain's CDR3 is CASSLNPGATGELFF. As DNA, the CDR3 is TGTGCCAGCAGCTTAAACCCAGGCGCCACCGGGGAGCTGTTTTTT.

V gene TRBV4-1 combines with J gene TRBJ2-1; 11 bases fit TRBD2. The CDR3 is made up of 16 amino acids. CDR1 and CDR2 from the germline V gene are MGHRA and YSYEKL. J was trimmed by 7 bases and V by 0 bases; bases with no gene match: 5. The CDR3 DNA reads as TGCGCCAGCAGCCAAGACCGACTAGCGGGATGGAATGAGCAGTTCTTC. Protein: CASSQDRLAGWNEQFF.

V usage is TRBV19 and J usage is TRBJ2-2; D gene uncertain. V was cut by 2 bases and J by 1 base, with 8 bases left in between. In germline, CDR1 is LNHDA, CDR2 SQIVND (reference sequence). The CDR3 totals 15 residues. In DNA form, the CDR3 reads TGTGCCAGTAGTATAATCCCAAGGAACACCGGGGAGCTGTTTTTT. This encodes CASSIIPRNTGELFF.

In regard to this clone: Germline is not matched at one junction end, which may reflect a read error. The V call is TRBV5-1, the J call TRBJ2-7; D might be TRBD1 (6 bases). In germline, CDR1 is SGHRS, CDR2 YFSETQ. This CDR3 is built from 15 residues. The CDR3 coding sequence is TGCGCCAGCACCTTGGATACAGGGTTATCCTACGAGCAATACTTC. The encoded protein is CASTLDTGLSYEQYF.

The chain employs TRBV30 and TRBJ1-5; perhaps TRBD1 as D (6 bases). V was cut by 5 bases and J by 4 bases, with 12 bases left in between. This CDR3 is 13 amino acids long. CDR1 GTSNPN and CDR2 SVGIG come from the germline V gene (reference sequence). The CDR3 DNA is TGTGCCTGGGACGGACAGCCTAATCAGCCCCAGCATTTT. Translating it yields CAWDGQPNQPQHF.